A selection of T cell receptor beta chains follows, all from one sample in a study of pediatric ulcerative colitis. Generated by immunoSEQ multiplex PCR, the TCRdb table keeps only in-frame clones and is missing some. This sample yields 20,000 to 25,000 clones, of which 65% to 80% are seen a single time; over 6.5% belongs to the top ten. The sequencing input was gut tissue. These receptors came from a boy between 10 and 17 years old with severe ulcerative colitis. Both conserved end residues are part of each CDR3. The order of the fields is D gene, V gene, J gene, clone size, CDR3 DNA, CDR3 protein. The D gene is left open where the match is weak. Some rows mark clone size as missing; the rest say once, few, many or name a class of expanded clone.

D gene: TRBD2
V gene: TRBV4-1
J gene: TRBJ2-2
clone size: NA
CDR3 DNA: TGCGCCAGCAGCCAGGGCGGAGGCGGGAGTTTCGCCGGGGAGCTGTTTTTT
CDR3 protein: CASSQGGGGSFAGELFF

D gene: TRBD2
V gene: TRBV11-2
J gene: TRBJ2-7
clone size: once
CDR3 DNA: TGTGCCAGCAGCTCCCCGGGACTAGAGGTTTTTGAGCAGTACTTC
CDR3 protein: CASSSPGLEVFEQYF

D gene: TRBD2
V gene: TRBV29-1
J gene: TRBJ2-1
clone size: NA
CDR3 DNA: TGCAGCGTTGAGATAGCGGGAGAGGTCCCCTACAATGAGCAGTTCTTC
CDR3 protein: CSVEIAGEVPYNEQFF

D gene: NA
V gene: TRBV7-9
J gene: TRBJ2-4
clone size: few
CDR3 DNA: TGTGCCAGCGCTCGATCCGTAGAGGGCATTCAGTACTTC
CDR3 protein: CASARSVEGIQYF

D gene: NA
V gene: TRBV7-3
J gene: TRBJ2-1
clone size: once
CDR3 DNA: TGTGCCAGCAGCTTAAGTAGCGCCGTCTCCTACAATGAGCAGTTCTTC
CDR3 protein: CASSLSSAVSYNEQFF

D gene: NA
V gene: TRBV10-3
J gene: TRBJ2-1
clone size: few
CDR3 DNA: TGTGCCATCAGTGAGGGGGTCAACAATGAGCAGTTCTTC
CDR3 protein: CAISEGVNNEQFF

D gene: NA
V gene: TRBV21-1
J gene: TRBJ2-7
clone size: NA
CDR3 DNA: TGTGCCAGCAGCAAAGTGATCCTCTACGAGCAGTACTTC
CDR3 protein: CASSKVILYEQYF

D gene: TRBD1
V gene: TRBV2
J gene: TRBJ1-1
clone size: few
CDR3 DNA: TGTGCCAGCAGAGTCCGGGACAGACAGGTTCTTGCTGAAGCTTTCTTT
CDR3 protein: CASRVRDRQVLAEAFF

D gene: NA
V gene: TRBV6-1
J gene: TRBJ2-7
clone size: once
CDR3 DNA: TGTGCCAGCAGGGCGCGGGAGCAGTACTTC
CDR3 protein: CASRAREQYF

D gene: TRBD2
V gene: TRBV10-2
J gene: TRBJ2-3
clone size: NA
CDR3 DNA: TGCGCCAGCAGTGCGACTAGCGGGAGAACAGATACGCAGTATTTT
CDR3 protein: CASSATSGRTDTQYF

D gene: TRBD1
V gene: TRBV19
J gene: TRBJ2-7
clone size: NA
CDR3 DNA: TGTGCCAGTAGTCCCCAATGGGACAGGGGCTACGAGCAGTACTTC
CDR3 protein: CASSPQWDRGYEQYF

D gene: NA
V gene: TRBV6-1
J gene: TRBJ2-5
clone size: NA
CDR3 DNA: TGTGCCAGCAGTGAATACGAGACCCAGTACTTC
CDR3 protein: CASSEYETQYF

D gene: TRBD1
V gene: TRBV5-1
J gene: TRBJ2-1
clone size: NA
CDR3 DNA: TGCGCCACCAGCCGGGACAGGGCCGACAATGAGCAGTTCTTC
CDR3 protein: CATSRDRADNEQFF

D gene: NA
V gene: TRBV6-5
J gene: TRBJ2-3
clone size: NA
CDR3 DNA: TGTGCCAGCAGCTCCCCTGGAAGACCAGATACGCAGTATTTT
CDR3 protein: CASSSPGRPDTQYF

D gene: NA
V gene: TRBV18
J gene: TRBJ1-4
clone size: few
CDR3 DNA: TGTGCCAGCTCACCTTCTCAGTTAACTAATGAAAAACTGTTTTTT
CDR3 protein: CASSPSQLTNEKLFF

D gene: NA
V gene: TRBV7-2
J gene: TRBJ2-5
clone size: NA
CDR3 DNA: TGTGCCAGCAGCTCGGAACTGGGGCGAGAGACCCAGTACTTC
CDR3 protein: CASSSELGRETQYF

D gene: NA
V gene: TRBV7-9
J gene: TRBJ1-2
clone size: NA
CDR3 DNA: TGTGCCAGCAGCTTGACAGCTAACTATGGCTACACCTTC
CDR3 protein: CASSLTANYGYTF

D gene: NA
V gene: TRBV7-9
J gene: TRBJ2-3
clone size: NA
CDR3 DNA: TGTGCCAGCAGCTCCGATCTAGGGAGGCGAGATACGCAGTATTTT
CDR3 protein: CASSSDLGRRDTQYF

D gene: NA
V gene: TRBV7-2
J gene: TRBJ1-4
clone size: NA
CDR3 DNA: TGTGCCAGCAGCCGAGGACAGTCAACTAATGAAAAACTGTTTTTT
CDR3 protein: CASSRGQSTNEKLFF

D gene: TRBD1
V gene: TRBV6-5
J gene: TRBJ2-3
clone size: once
CDR3 DNA: TGTGCCAGCAGTTCACCCAGGACAGGAACAGATACGCAGTATTTT
CDR3 protein: CASSSPRTGTDTQYF

D gene: TRBD1
V gene: TRBV5-6
J gene: TRBJ2-5
clone size: NA
CDR3 DNA: TGTGCCAGCAGCGTGGGACAGTCCCAAGAGACCCAGTACTTC
CDR3 protein: CASSVGQSQETQYF

D gene: TRBD2
V gene: TRBV29-1
J gene: TRBJ2-1
clone size: NA
CDR3 DNA: TGCAGCGTTCATCCGACTAGCGGGTTCTACAATGAGCAGTTCTTC
CDR3 protein: CSVHPTSGFYNEQFF

D gene: NA
V gene: TRBV7-9
J gene: TRBJ1-5
clone size: once
CDR3 DNA: TGTGCCAGCAGCTTAGCAGGGAGCAATCAGCCCCAGCATTTT
CDR3 protein: CASSLAGSNQPQHF

D gene: NA
V gene: TRBV5-1
J gene: TRBJ2-1
clone size: NA
CDR3 DNA: TGCGCCAGCAGCTTGGAAGGTAGCGGAGGCTACAATGAGCAGTTCTTC
CDR3 protein: CASSLEGSGGYNEQFF

D gene: TRBD2
V gene: TRBV7-2
J gene: TRBJ2-1
clone size: NA
CDR3 DNA: TGTGCCAGCAGCTCGGGGACTACTTACAATGAGCAGTTCTTC
CDR3 protein: CASSSGTTYNEQFF

D gene: NA
V gene: TRBV12-5
J gene: TRBJ1-4
clone size: few
CDR3 DNA: TGTGCTAGTGGTAATGAAAAACTGTTTTTT
CDR3 protein: CASGNEKLFF

D gene: TRBD2
V gene: TRBV6-6
J gene: TRBJ2-1
clone size: NA
CDR3 DNA: TGTGCCAGCAGTTACATAGCGGGAGATTGGAATGAGCAGTTCTTC
CDR3 protein: CASSYIAGDWNEQFF

D gene: NA
V gene: TRBV2
J gene: TRBJ1-2
clone size: NA
CDR3 DNA: TGTGCCAGCAGTGAAGGACAGGCTAACTATGGCTACACCTTC
CDR3 protein: CASSEGQANYGYTF

D gene: TRBD2
V gene: TRBV7-2
J gene: TRBJ2-1
clone size: NA
CDR3 DNA: TGTGCCAGCAGCTTAGCGGTAACTAGCGACAATGAGCAGTTCTTC
CDR3 protein: CASSLAVTSDNEQFF

D gene: NA
V gene: TRBV11-2
J gene: TRBJ2-5
clone size: NA
CDR3 DNA: TGTGCCAGCAGCCGCGGGCCCGGACGAAGGGGGGAGACCCAGTACTTC
CDR3 protein: CASSRGPGRRGETQYF

D gene: NA
V gene: TRBV6-1
J gene: TRBJ1-4
clone size: few
CDR3 DNA: TGTGCCAGCAGTGAACTGGCCGGAGGGGTGACTAATGAAAAACTGTTTTTT
CDR3 protein: CASSELAGGVTNEKLFF

D gene: NA
V gene: TRBV7-9
J gene: TRBJ1-4
clone size: NA
CDR3 DNA: TGTGCCAGCAGCTACGGAGGAGCTGGGTCGGCAGCTAATGAAAAACTGTTTTTT
CDR3 protein: CASSYGGAGSAANEKLFF

D gene: NA
V gene: TRBV5-4
J gene: TRBJ2-2
clone size: few
CDR3 DNA: TGTGCCAGCAGTGTCGACGTTACAGGGATCGCCGGGGAGCTGTTTTTT
CDR3 protein: CASSVDVTGIAGELFF

D gene: NA
V gene: TRBV6-7
J gene: TRBJ2-5
clone size: once
CDR3 DNA: TGTGCCAGCAGTCAAGGGACGAACTACCAAGAGACCCAGTACTTC
CDR3 protein: CASSQGTNYQETQYF

D gene: NA
V gene: TRBV29-1
J gene: TRBJ2-5
clone size: NA
CDR3 DNA: TGCAGCGTTTTCTGGGAGACCCAGTACTTC
CDR3 protein: CSVFWETQYF

D gene: NA
V gene: TRBV29-1
J gene: TRBJ2-3
clone size: NA
CDR3 DNA: TGCAGCGTTGATCCCGAGGGAGATACGCAGTATTTT
CDR3 protein: CSVDPEGDTQYF

D gene: TRBD1
V gene: TRBV5-1
J gene: TRBJ2-3
clone size: NA
CDR3 DNA: TGCGCCAGCAGCTTAGGTGTGGGGGCAGGGGGCGCGAGGGATACGCAGTATTTT
CDR3 protein: CASSLGVGAGGARDTQYF

D gene: NA
V gene: TRBV6-5
J gene: TRBJ2-2
clone size: NA
CDR3 DNA: TGTGCCAGCACTACGGGGAGTGGGGAGCTGTTTTTT
CDR3 protein: CASTTGSGELFF

D gene: TRBD2
V gene: TRBV5-8
J gene: TRBJ2-2
clone size: NA
CDR3 DNA: TGTGCCGTACGACTAGCGCTGAACACCGGGGAGCTGTTTTTT
CDR3 protein: CAVRLALNTGELFF

D gene: TRBD1
V gene: TRBV6-5
J gene: TRBJ1-4
clone size: NA
CDR3 DNA: TGTGCCAGCAGCGGACAGGGGGGCGAAAAACTGTTTTTT
CDR3 protein: CASSGQGGEKLFF

D gene: NA
V gene: TRBV6-5
J gene: TRBJ1-1
clone size: NA
CDR3 DNA: TGTGCCAGCAGGCCAGGCGGGGGACAGAACACTGAAGCTTTCTTT
CDR3 protein: CASRPGGGQNTEAFF

D gene: TRBD2
V gene: TRBV9
J gene: TRBJ2-5
clone size: few
CDR3 DNA: TGTGCCAGCAGCCCCTTAGCGGGAGGAGAGACCCAGTACTTC
CDR3 protein: CASSPLAGGETQYF

D gene: NA
V gene: TRBV2
J gene: TRBJ1-2
clone size: NA
CDR3 DNA: TGTGCCAGCAGTCAAATGTGGGGAAACTATGGCTACACCTTC
CDR3 protein: CASSQMWGNYGYTF

D gene: NA
V gene: TRBV27
J gene: TRBJ1-2
clone size: few
CDR3 DNA: TGTGCCAGCAGTTTTTTGGCTGAATATGGCTACACCTTC
CDR3 protein: CASSFLAEYGYTF

D gene: TRBD1
V gene: TRBV7-2
J gene: TRBJ1-1
clone size: NA
CDR3 DNA: TGTGCCAGCAGCCCTCGACAGGGAGGCACTGAAGCTTTCTTT
CDR3 protein: CASSPRQGGTEAFF

D gene: NA
V gene: TRBV7-2
J gene: TRBJ2-6
clone size: NA
CDR3 DNA: TGTGCCAGCAGCTTAGTCAAGAACTCTGGGGCCAACGTCCTGACTTTC
CDR3 protein: CASSLVKNSGANVLTF

D gene: NA
V gene: TRBV1
J gene: TRBJ2-5
clone size: NA
CDR3 DNA: TGCACCAGCCCGACTAGCGGGTCCGAACCCACCATATCTAAAGAGACCCAGTACTTC
CDR3 protein: CTSPTSGSEPTISKETQYF

D gene: TRBD2
V gene: TRBV10-1
J gene: TRBJ2-3
clone size: few
CDR3 DNA: TGCGCCAGCAGTGAGTCGACAGCGGGAGGGCCGAGGGATACGCAGTATTTT
CDR3 protein: CASSESTAGGPRDTQYF